Following are 17 T cell receptor beta chains from one sample sequenced in a study of OX40 agonist ivuxolimab in advanced cancers. TCRdb's copy holds only in-frame clones and misses some; the assay was immunoSEQ multiplex PCR. The repertoire has around 43,000 clones, approximately 89% of them found once; the top ten carry approximately 13%. The sequences come from CD4+ or CD8+ T cells sorted from blood, collected in a trial of the OX40 agonist ivuxolimab. Receptors originate from an adult with an advanced solid tumor such as melanoma, head and neck, liver or kidney cancer.

The rearrangement uses TRBV4-1 and TRBJ2-5; possible D gene TRBD2, 7 bases. Trimming cost V 4 bases and J 5 bases, with 26 bases left between them. Germline V gives CDR1 MGHRA, CDR2 YSYEKL. The CDR3 extends over 18 amino acids. The CDR3 here is CASSPTSKGGGLRETQYF. CDR3 coding DNA: TGCGCCAGCAGCCCCACTTCGAAAGGGGGGGGGCTCCGGGAGACCCAGTACTTC.

The J gene is TRBJ2-5, the V gene TRBV28; D is ambiguous. Germline V gene lookup returns CDR1 MDHEN and CDR2 SYDVKM. The V end lost 4 bases, the J end lost 1 base, and 7 bases lay between the germline ends. CDR3 size: 13 residues. This CDR3 is CASSWGGQETQYF. For the CDR3, the DNA is TGTGCCAGCAGTTGGGGTGGCCAAGAGACCCAGTACTTC.

This chain uses TRBV4-1 with TRBJ2-2; D not resolved. The CDR3 contains 14 residues. Germline V gene data show CDR1 as MGHRA and CDR2 as YSYEKL. V shed 0 bases and J shed 4 bases, with 6 bases lying between them. In nucleotides, the CDR3 is TGCGCCAGCAGCCAAGAAAGTACCACCGGGGAGCTGTTTTTT. This translates into CASSQESTTGELFF.

This chain links TRBV25-1 with TRBJ2-7; 7 bases map to TRBD1. Trimming cost V 3 bases and J 3 bases; bases outside gene matches: 11. CDR1 is MGHDK, CDR2 SYGVNS, per germline. This CDR3 comprises 16 residues. This CDR3 is CASSDRTGANLYEQYF. DNA of the CDR3: TGTGCCAGCAGTGACCGAACAGGGGCGAACCTCTACGAGCAGTACTTC.

The chain links TRBV18 to TRBJ2-1; D unclear. Trimming cost V 1 base and J 5 bases, with 12 bases left between them. The CDR3 consists of 15 residues. Germline CDR1 and CDR2: KGHSH and LQKENI. The CDR3 bases are TGTGCCAGCTCACCACGCGGAAACCCGGACAATGAGCAGTTCTTC. This encodes CASSPRGNPDNEQFF.

The chain joins TRBV5-6 to TRBJ2-3, with D perhaps matching TRBD1 (6 bases). With 5 bases removed from V and 0 bases from J, the gap between germline ends came to 19 bases. This CDR3 is 17 amino acids long. Looked up from germline, CDR1 is SGHDT and CDR2 is YYEEEE. CDR3: CASSSVVWDTSTDTQYF. CDR3 nucleotide sequence: TGTGCCAGCAGTTCAGTAGTCTGGGACACTAGCACAGATACGCAGTATTTT.

The CDR3 reads CASSLGTGNTEAFF. CDR3 in DNA: TGTGCCAGCAGCCTCGGGACAGGCAACACTGAAGCTTTCTTT. The rearrangement links TRBV7-6 to TRBJ1-1; 8 positions match TRBD1. CDR1 is SGHVS, CDR2 FNYEAQ, per germline. With 5 bases clipped from V and 2 bases from J, the junction kept 4 bases outside the gene matches. The CDR3 consists of 14 residues.

Points on this clone: This same CDR3 is encoded by further DNA sequences in the sample. This chain joins TRBV2 and TRBJ2-7, with D hard to call. The CDR3 spans 12 residues. Germline-derived CDR1 and CDR2 are SNHLY and FYNNEI. V was pared by 2 bases and J by 2 bases, with 4 bases between. This CDR3 is CASSEPTYEQYF. CDR3 sequence (DNA): TGTGCCAGCAGTGAACCAACCTACGAGCAGTACTTC.

This clone was picked up one time. CDR3 residues: CASSPGLVGGVQETQYF. The CDR3 nucleotides read TGTGCCAGCAGCCCCGGACTAGTGGGGGGGGTTCAAGAGACCCAGTACTTC. The V and J genes are TRBV7-2 and TRBJ2-5; 7 positions agree with TRBD2. V gave up 5 bases and J gave up 2 bases; unmatched junction bases: 14. The CDR3 loop spans 17 amino acids. Per germline, CDR1 SGHTA and CDR2 FQGNSA.

This clone was found a few times. Here the CDR3 DNA reads TGTGCCAGTAGTCTAAACACTGAAGCTTTCTTT. It yields the protein CASSLNTEAFF. The chain employs TRBV19 and TRBJ1-1; D is ambiguous. Germline lookup yields CDR1 LNHDA and CDR2 SQIVND (reference sequence). Trimming left V 5 bases short and J 2 bases short, with 3 bases between. This CDR3 contains 11 residues.

The chain is built from TRBV5-1 and TRBJ1-6; D gene unclear. Germline values: CDR1 SGHRS, CDR2 YFSETQ. The CDR3 length is 17 residues. The V gene lost 0 bases and the J gene lost 0 bases, with 10 bases spanning the gap. Here the CDR3 reads CASSLEWLSSYNSPLHF. The CDR3 bases are TGCGCCAGCAGCTTGGAATGGTTGAGCTCCTATAATTCACCCCTCCACTTT.

The CDR3 is CASSYGGGNQPQHF. Written as DNA, the CDR3 is TGTGCCAGCAGCTACGGGGGTGGGAATCAGCCCCAGCATTTT. The J gene is TRBJ1-5, the V gene TRBV7-9, with a weak D call TRBD1 (5 bases). The germline CDR1 and CDR2 sequences are SEHNR and FQNEAQ (reference sequence). V lost 4 bases and J lost 4, with 11 bases in between. The CDR3 contains 14 residues. Filled out from reference TRBV7-9 and TRBJ1-5, the complete variable domain reads DTGVSQNPRHKITKRGQNVTFRCDPISEHNRLYWYRQTLGQGPEFLTYFQNEAQLEKSRLLSDRFSAERPKGSFSTLEIQRTEQGDSAMYLCASSYGGGNQPQHFGDGTRLSIL.

The table lists this clone with a count of one. The chain carries TRBV11-2 and TRBJ1-3; D not certain. The V and J ends lost 5 bases and 0 bases respectively, with 17 bases between them. The CDR3 loop spans 17 amino acids. Germline CDR1 reads SGHAT; CDR2 reads FQNNGV. The CDR3 nucleotides are TGTGCCAGCAGCCTCGTAACGCGCGACTACTCTGGAAACACCATATATTTT. Translating it yields CASSLVTRDYSGNTIYF.

This clone is a singleton in its sample. J is TRBJ2-1 and V is TRBV5-6, with D unclear. Per the germline V gene, CDR1 is SGHDT and CDR2 is YYEEEE. The V and J ends lost 1 base and 4 bases respectively, with 6 bases between them. The length of the CDR3 is 13 residues. The CDR3 DNA follows: TGTGCCAGCAGCTTGCCACTTTACAATGAGCAGTTCTTC. Its translation is CASSLPLYNEQFF.

Notes on this clone: A junction end diverges from the germline sequence, so it may reflect a read error. The V call is TRBV13, the J call TRBJ2-5; D perhaps matches TRBD2 (6 bases). The CDR3 consists of 14 residues. From germline, CDR1 is PRHDT and CDR2 FYEKMQ (reference sequence). CDR3 coding DNA: TGTGCCAGCAGTTCGGGGACTCCCGAGGAGATCCAGTACTTC. It specifies CASSSGTPEEIQYF.

This clone appeared a single time. The V and J genes are TRBV7-8 and TRBJ1-5; D is unclear. The CDR3 sequence is 16 residues long. The germline V and J ends were trimmed by 6 bases and 5 bases, with 20 bases remaining between them. CDR1 SGHVS and CDR2 FQNEAQ come from the germline V gene. This chain's CDR3 is CASSFLLGPPDQPQHF. CDR3 sequence (DNA): TGTGCCAGCAGTTTCTTACTAGGACCCCCAGATCAGCCCCAGCATTTT.

This clone turned up a few times. V gene TRBV5-6 combines with J gene TRBJ1-6, with 9 bases identical to TRBD1. The CDR3 extends over 14 amino acids. The germline CDR1 and CDR2 sequences are SGHDT and YYEEEE. V lost 4 bases to trimming and J lost 9 bases; unmatched junction nucleotides: 5. CDR3 DNA: TGTGCCAGCAGCCCCGGGACAGGGACTTCACCCCTCCACTTT. It translates to CASSPGTGTSPLHF.